This T cell receptor beta chain originates from a study of regulatory T cells in long-lasting Graves disease. This clonotype was found many times. According to the study, TCR beta libraries were built with iRepertoire HTBI primers and CDR3-region Arm-PCR. TCRdb processed the multiplex PCR reads anew with MiXCR; each CDR3 protein has one entry. The sample has some 560,000 distinct CDR3 sequences, about 15% seen once; the top ten hold around a quarter. Specified time point: newly diagnosed GD, antithyroid drugs for less than 3 months. Generation of the TCR library employed RNA extracted from PBMCs. The same data also went into a second study, on T cells in Graves' hyperthyroidism and ophthalmopathy. That source notes: Participants, patients aged 18 to 65, had newly diagnosed hyperthyroidism with a duration under 2 months. A 13 V-J model separated ophthalmopathy from stable hyperthyroidism.

This receptor was identified in a woman aged 40-65 years with Graves disease. Sample: peripheral blood mononuclear cells (PBMCs), taken at new diagnosis, from a patient treated with antithyroid drugs.

Written as DNA, the CDR3 is TGCAGTGCTAGAACCCTAGCGGGCCCTTACAATGAGCAGTTCTTC. It encodes CSARTLAGPYNEQFF. The chain combines TRBV20-1 with TRBJ2-1; 8 bases map to TRBD2. The CDR3 totals 15 residues. J gave up 4 bases and V 2 bases, and 7 bases lay outside the gene matches. CDR1 and CDR2 (germline): DFQATT, SNEGSKA (reference sequence).